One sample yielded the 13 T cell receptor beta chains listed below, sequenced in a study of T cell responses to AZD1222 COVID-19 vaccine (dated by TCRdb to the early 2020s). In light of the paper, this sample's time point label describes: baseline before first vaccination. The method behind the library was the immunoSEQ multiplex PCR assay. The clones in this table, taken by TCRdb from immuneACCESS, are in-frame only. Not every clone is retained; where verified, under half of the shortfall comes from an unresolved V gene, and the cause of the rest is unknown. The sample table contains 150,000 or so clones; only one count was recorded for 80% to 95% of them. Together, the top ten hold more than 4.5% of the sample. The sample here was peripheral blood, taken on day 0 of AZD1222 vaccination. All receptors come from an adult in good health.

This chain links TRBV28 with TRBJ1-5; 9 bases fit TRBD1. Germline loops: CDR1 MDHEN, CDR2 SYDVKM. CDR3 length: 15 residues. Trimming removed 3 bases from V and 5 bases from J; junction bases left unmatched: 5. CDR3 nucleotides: TGTGCCAGCAGTTTGGGGACAGGGTTTCATCAGCCCCAGCATTTT. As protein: CASSLGTGFHQPQHF.

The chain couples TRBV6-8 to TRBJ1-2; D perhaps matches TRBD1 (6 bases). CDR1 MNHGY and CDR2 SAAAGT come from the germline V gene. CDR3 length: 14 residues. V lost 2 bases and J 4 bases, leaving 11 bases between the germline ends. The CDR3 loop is CASSYGQGPYGYTF. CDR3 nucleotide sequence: TGTGCCAGCAGTTACGGCCAGGGGCCCTATGGCTACACCTTC.

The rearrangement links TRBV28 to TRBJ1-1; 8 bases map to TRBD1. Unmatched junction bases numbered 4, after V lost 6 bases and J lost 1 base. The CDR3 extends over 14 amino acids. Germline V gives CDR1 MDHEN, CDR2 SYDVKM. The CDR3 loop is CASRNGQGNTEAFF. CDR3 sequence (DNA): TGTGCCAGCAGAAACGGACAGGGGAACACTGAAGCTTTCTTT.

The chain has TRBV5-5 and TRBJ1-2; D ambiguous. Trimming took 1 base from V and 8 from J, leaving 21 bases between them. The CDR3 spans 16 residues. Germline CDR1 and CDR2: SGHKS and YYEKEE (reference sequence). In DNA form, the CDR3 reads TGTGCCAGCAGCTTGCTCCACCTGGAGTCGCTGGGGGGCTACACCTTC. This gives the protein CASSLLHLESLGGYTF.

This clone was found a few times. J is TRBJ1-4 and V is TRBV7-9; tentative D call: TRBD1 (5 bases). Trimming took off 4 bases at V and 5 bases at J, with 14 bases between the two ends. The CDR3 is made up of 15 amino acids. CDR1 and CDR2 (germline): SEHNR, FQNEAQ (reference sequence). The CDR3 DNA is TGTGCCAGCAGCTCAATACCGGGGCACAATGAAAAACTGTTTTTT. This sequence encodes CASSSIPGHNEKLFF.

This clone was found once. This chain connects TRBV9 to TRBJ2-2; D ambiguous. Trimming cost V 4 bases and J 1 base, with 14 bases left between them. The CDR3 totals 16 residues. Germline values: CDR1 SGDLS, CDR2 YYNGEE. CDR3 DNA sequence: TGTGCCAGCAGCCTCAACAGTTTCCTGAACACCGGGGAGCTGTTTTTT. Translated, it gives CASSLNSFLNTGELFF.

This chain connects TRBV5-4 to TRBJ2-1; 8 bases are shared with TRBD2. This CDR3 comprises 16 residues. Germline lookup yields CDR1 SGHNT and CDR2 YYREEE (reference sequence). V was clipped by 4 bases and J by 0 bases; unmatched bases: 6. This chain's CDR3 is CASSVERGSSYNEQFF. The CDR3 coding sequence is TGTGCCAGCAGCGTTGAGCGGGGGAGCTCCTACAATGAGCAGTTCTTC.

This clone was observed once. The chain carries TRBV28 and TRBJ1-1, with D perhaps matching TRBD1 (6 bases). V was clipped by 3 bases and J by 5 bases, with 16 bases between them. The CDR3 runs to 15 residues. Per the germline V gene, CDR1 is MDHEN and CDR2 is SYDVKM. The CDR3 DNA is TGTGCCAGCAGTTTGTTCAGGGGAGTAGGGACTGAAGCTTTCTTT. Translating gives CASSLFRGVGTEAFF.

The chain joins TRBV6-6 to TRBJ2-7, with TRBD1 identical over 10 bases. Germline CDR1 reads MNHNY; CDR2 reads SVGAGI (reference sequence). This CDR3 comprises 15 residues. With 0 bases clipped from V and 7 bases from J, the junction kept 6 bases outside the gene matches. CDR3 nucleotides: TGTGCCAGCAGTTACTCCGGGACAGGGGCGAGAGAGCAGTACTTC. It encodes CASSYSGTGAREQYF.

DNA of the CDR3: TGTGCCAGTAGGGACACCTACAATCAGCCCCAGCATTTT. Translating gives CASRDTYNQPQHF. The chain is built from TRBV19 and TRBJ1-5; tentative D call: TRBD1 (5 bases). The length of the CDR3 is 13 residues. V was pared by 6 bases and J by 3 bases, with 9 bases between. The germline gives CDR1 LNHDA, CDR2 SQIVND (reference sequence).

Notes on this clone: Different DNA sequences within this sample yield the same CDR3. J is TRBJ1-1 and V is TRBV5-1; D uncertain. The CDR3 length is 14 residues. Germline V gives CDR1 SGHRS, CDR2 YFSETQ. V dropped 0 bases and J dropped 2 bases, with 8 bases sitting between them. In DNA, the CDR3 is TGCGCCAGCAGCTTGGGGCATGTAAACACTGAAGCTTTCTTT. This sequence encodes CASSLGHVNTEAFF.

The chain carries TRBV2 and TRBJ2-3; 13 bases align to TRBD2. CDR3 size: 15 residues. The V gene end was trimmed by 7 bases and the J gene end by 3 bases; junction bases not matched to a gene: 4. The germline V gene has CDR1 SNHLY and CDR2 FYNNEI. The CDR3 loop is CASNLLAGGTDTQYF. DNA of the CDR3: TGTGCCAGCAATCTACTAGCGGGGGGGACAGATACGCAGTATTTT.

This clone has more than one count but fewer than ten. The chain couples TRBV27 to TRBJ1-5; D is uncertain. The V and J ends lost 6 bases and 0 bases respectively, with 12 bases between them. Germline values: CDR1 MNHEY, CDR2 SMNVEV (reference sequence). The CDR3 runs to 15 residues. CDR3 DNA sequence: TGTGCCAGCAGCGCCCTGTTGGGTAGCAATCAGCCCCAGCATTTT. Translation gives CASSALLGSNQPQHF.